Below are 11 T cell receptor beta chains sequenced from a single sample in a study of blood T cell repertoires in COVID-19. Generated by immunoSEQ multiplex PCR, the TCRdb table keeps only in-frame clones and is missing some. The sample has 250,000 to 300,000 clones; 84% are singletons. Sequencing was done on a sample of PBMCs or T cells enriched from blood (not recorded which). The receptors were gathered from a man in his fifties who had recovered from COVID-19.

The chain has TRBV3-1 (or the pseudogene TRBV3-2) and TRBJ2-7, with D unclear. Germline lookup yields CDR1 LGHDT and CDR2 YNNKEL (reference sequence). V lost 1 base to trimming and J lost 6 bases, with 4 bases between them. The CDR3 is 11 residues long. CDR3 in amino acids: CASSQVAEQYF. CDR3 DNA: TGTGCCAGCAGCCAAGTGGCCGAGCAGTACTTC.

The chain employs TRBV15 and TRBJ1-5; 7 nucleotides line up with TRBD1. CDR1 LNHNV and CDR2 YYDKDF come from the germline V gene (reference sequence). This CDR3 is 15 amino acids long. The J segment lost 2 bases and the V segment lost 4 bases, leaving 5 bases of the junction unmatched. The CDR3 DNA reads TGTGCCACCAGCATACAGGGGAATGGCAATCAGCCCCAGCATTTT. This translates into CATSIQGNGNQPQHF.

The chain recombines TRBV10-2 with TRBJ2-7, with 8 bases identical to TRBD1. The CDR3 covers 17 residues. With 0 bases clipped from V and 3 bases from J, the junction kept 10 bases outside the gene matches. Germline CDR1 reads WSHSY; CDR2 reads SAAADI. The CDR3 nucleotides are TGCGCCAGCAGTGAGTCCCTAACAGGGGGAGCAGGCTACGAGCAGTACTTC. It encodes CASSESLTGGAGYEQYF.

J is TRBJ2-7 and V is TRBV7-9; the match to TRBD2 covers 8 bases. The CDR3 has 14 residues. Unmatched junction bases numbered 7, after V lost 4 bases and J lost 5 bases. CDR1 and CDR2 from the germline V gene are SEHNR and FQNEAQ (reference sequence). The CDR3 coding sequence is TGTGCCAGCAGCTCTCGGGGGGGCTTTGACGAGCAGTACTTC. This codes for CASSSRGGFDEQYF.

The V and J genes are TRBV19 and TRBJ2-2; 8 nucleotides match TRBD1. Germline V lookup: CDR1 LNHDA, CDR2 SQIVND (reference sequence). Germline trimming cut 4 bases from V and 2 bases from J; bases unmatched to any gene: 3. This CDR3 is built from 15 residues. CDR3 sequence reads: CASSNTGGNTGELFF. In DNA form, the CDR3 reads TGTGCCAGTAGTAACACAGGGGGAAACACCGGGGAGCTGTTTTTT.

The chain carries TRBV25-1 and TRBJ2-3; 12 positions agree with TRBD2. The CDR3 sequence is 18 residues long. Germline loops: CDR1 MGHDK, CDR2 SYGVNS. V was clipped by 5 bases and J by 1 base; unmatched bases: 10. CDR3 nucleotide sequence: TGTGCCAGCAGTCGCCCTAGCGGGAGGGGGAGGGGCACAGATACGCAGTATTTT. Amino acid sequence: CASSRPSGRGRGTDTQYF.

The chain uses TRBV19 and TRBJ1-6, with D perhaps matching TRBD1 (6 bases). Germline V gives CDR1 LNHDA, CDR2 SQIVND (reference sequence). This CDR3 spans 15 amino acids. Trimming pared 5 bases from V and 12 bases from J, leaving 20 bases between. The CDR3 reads CASSPRTVSPIPLHF. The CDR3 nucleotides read TGTGCCAGTAGTCCCCGGACAGTCTCCCCGATACCCCTCCACTTT.

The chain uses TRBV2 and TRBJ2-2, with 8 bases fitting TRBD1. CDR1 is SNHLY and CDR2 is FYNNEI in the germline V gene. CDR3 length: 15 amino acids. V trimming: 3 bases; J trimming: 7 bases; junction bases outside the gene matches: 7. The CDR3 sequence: CASSEDRASNGELFF. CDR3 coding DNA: TGTGCCAGCAGTGAGGACAGGGCTTCCAACGGGGAGCTGTTTTTT.

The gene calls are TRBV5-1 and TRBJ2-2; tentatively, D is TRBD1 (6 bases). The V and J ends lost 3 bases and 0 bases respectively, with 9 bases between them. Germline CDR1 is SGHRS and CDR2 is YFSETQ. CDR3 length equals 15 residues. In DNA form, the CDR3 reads TGCGCCAGCAGCTGGGACACGCCGAACACCGGGGAGCTGTTTTTT. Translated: CASSWDTPNTGELFF.

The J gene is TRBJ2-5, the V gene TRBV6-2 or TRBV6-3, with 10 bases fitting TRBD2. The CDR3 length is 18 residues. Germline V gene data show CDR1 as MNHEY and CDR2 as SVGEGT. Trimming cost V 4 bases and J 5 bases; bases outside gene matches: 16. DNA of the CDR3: TGTGCCAGCAGTTCCCCTGGGGCTAGCGGGGGCCTCATGGAGACCCAGTACTTC. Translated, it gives CASSSPGASGGLMETQYF.

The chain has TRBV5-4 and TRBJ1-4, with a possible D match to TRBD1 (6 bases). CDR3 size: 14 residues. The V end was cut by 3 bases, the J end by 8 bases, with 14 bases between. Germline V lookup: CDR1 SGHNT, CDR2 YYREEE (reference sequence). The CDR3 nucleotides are TGTGCCAGCAGCTCACAGGGAAGGCGGGAAAAACTGTTTTTT. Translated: CASSSQGRREKLFF.